A single count supports the clone carrying this T cell receptor beta chain. This entry belongs to a study of blood T cell repertoires in COVID-19. Study summary: T cells, B-cell-depleted T cells, or PBMCs supplied cDNA or gDNA.

The germline gives CDR1 SGDLS, CDR2 YYNGEE. This CDR3 contains 15 residues. The ends lost 0 bases at V and 8 bases at J; junction bases unmatched: 10. How the authors handled the data: Reference gene primer amplification in the assay estimated nucleated cell counts. This table comes from immunoSEQ multiplex PCR, and its TCRdb copy is limited to in-frame clones, with some not included. V, J and clone size were drawn from that table, and D and trimming were deduced from the DNA. This sample carries 390,000 or so clones, 86% of them seen once, and the ten largest clones take under 1.5%. The sequence was obtained from a woman aged 30 to 39 with active or convalescent COVID-19. The sequenced sample consisted of peripheral blood. The chain employs TRBV9 and TRBJ2-5, with 7 bases fitting TRBD2. DNA of the CDR3: TGTGCCAGCAGCGTAGGAGGGACTAACCTAGAAACCCAGTACTTC. Translated, it gives CASSVGGTNLETQYF.